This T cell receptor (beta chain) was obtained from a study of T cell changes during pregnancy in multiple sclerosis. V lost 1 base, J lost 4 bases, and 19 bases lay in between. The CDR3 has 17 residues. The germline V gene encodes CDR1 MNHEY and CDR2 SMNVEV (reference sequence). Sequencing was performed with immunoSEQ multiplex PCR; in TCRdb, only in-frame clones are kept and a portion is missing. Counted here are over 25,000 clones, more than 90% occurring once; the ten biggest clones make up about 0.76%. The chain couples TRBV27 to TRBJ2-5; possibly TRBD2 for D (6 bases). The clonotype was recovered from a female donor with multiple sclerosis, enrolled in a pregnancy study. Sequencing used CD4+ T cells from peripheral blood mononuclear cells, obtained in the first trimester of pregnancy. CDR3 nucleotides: TGTGCCAGCAGTTTATATGGGGTATCGGGGGAAAGAGAGACCCAGTACTTC. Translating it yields CASSLYGVSGERETQYF.